The 15 T cell receptor beta chains below were found in one sample sequenced in a study of OX40 agonist ivuxolimab in advanced cancers. Library prep was done by the immunoSEQ multiplex PCR assay. This immuneACCESS table, as held by TCRdb, lists in-frame sequences with V and J called but not all clones. Of the missing ones, under half trace to an unresolved V gene in checked studies; the others have no known cause. The sample table contains tens of thousands of clones; only one count was recorded for about nine tenths of them. The ten largest clonotypes hold 26% of the sample. The sequencing here drew on CD4+ or CD8+ T cells sorted from blood, taken in a trial of the OX40 agonist ivuxolimab. These receptors were collected from an adult with an advanced solid tumor such as melanoma, head and neck, liver or kidney cancer.

The chain is built from TRBV7-8 and TRBJ2-1; 8 bases are a match to TRBD1. With 5 bases clipped from V and 2 bases from J, the junction kept 17 bases outside the gene matches. Germline assignment: CDR1 SGHVS and CDR2 FQNEAQ. The CDR3 loop spans 19 amino acids. CDR3 nucleotides: TGTGCCAGCAGCCCAAGAGAGACAGGGGTAGCCATACCCTACAATGAGCAGTTCTTC. Translating it yields CASSPRETGVAIPYNEQFF.

This clone was detected once. The chain carries TRBV10-3 and TRBJ1-1, with a possible D match to TRBD1 (6 bases). Germline CDR1 and CDR2: ENHRY and SYGVKD. The CDR3 contains 16 residues. V was trimmed by 3 bases and J by 0 bases, leaving 14 bases between them. The chain's CDR3 is CAISDPPRGLNTEAFF. CDR3 sequence (DNA): TGTGCCATCAGTGACCCCCCCAGGGGTTTGAACACTGAAGCTTTCTTT.

The chain combines TRBV27 with TRBJ2-7; 10 positions agree with TRBD1. Per germline, CDR1 MNHEY and CDR2 SMNVEV (reference sequence). Unmatched junction bases numbered 11, after V lost 7 bases and J lost 5 bases. This CDR3 region has 15 residues. This chain's CDR3 is CASKTGTGVSDEQYF. The CDR3, as DNA: TGTGCCAGCAAGACCGGGACAGGGGTCAGTGACGAGCAGTACTTC.

The rearrangement links TRBV5-1 to TRBJ1-1, with D possibly being TRBD1 (5 bases). The V and J ends lost 1 base and 6 bases respectively, with 7 bases between them. This CDR3 region has 12 residues. The germline V gene has CDR1 SGHRS and CDR2 YFSETQ. As DNA, the CDR3 is TGCGCCAGCAGCTTGACAGGTGCTGAAGCTTTCTTT. This codes for CASSLTGAEAFF. The whole variable domain, remainder taken from reference TRBV5-1 and TRBJ1-1, is KAGVTQTPRYLIKTRGQQVTLSCSPISGHRSVSWYQQTPGQGLQFLFEYFSETQRNKGNFPGRFSGRQFSNSRSEMNVSTLELGDSALYLCASSLTGAEAFFGQGTRLTVV.

Sample share makes this clone medium-sized (0.01 to 0.1%). The chain has TRBV11-2 and TRBJ1-6; possible D gene TRBD1, 6 bases. Per germline, CDR1 SGHAT and CDR2 FQNNGV. This CDR3 contains 14 residues. V lost 2 bases and J lost 7, with 9 bases in between. The CDR3 DNA is TGTGCCAGCAGCTTAACAGGGCCAAATTCACCCCTCCACTTT. Protein product: CASSLTGPNSPLHF.

The rearrangement uses TRBV28 and TRBJ2-7, with TRBD1 matching 9 bases. This CDR3 contains 14 residues. CDR1 and CDR2 from the germline V gene are MDHEN and SYDVKM. V gave up 7 bases and J gave up 4 bases; unmatched junction bases: 8. CDR3 coding DNA: TGTGCCAGCACCCCGGGGACAGGGTTTTACGAGCAGTACTTC. Translation: CASTPGTGFYEQYF.

The V call is TRBV7-8, the J call TRBJ1-1; D is unclear. Trimming pared 0 bases from V and 11 bases from J, leaving 13 bases between. The length of the CDR3 is 13 residues. Germline V lookup: CDR1 SGHVS, CDR2 FQNEAQ. CDR3 loop: CASSLAEWVPAFF. The CDR3 bases are TGTGCCAGCAGCTTAGCGGAATGGGTCCCGGCTTTCTTT.

The chain combines TRBV19 with TRBJ1-4; 8 bases are a match to TRBD1. This CDR3 has 15 amino acids. Germline trimming cut 6 bases from V and 0 bases from J; bases unmatched to any gene: 3. Germline values: CDR1 LNHDA, CDR2 SQIVND (reference sequence). The CDR3 loop is CASRTGVSTNEKLFF. The CDR3 region has the DNA TGTGCCAGTAGGACAGGGGTTTCAACTAATGAAAAACTGTTTTTT.

The chain joins TRBV7-9 to TRBJ1-1; no reliable D call. V was clipped by 1 base and J by 4 bases, with 4 bases between them. Germline V gene lookup returns CDR1 SEHNR and CDR2 FQNEAQ (reference sequence). This CDR3 is 12 amino acids long. CDR3 bases: TGTGCCAGCAGCTTAGGAATCACTGAAGCTTTCTTT. As protein: CASSLGITEAFF.

The count of this clone is one. This CDR3 is CASRPGLGGYEQYF. For the CDR3, the DNA is TGTGCCAGCAGACCGGGACTAGGGGGTTACGAGCAGTACTTC. The V and J genes are TRBV28 and TRBJ2-7, with TRBD2 identical over 8 bases. CDR1 and CDR2 from the germline V gene are MDHEN and SYDVKM. V was clipped by 6 bases and J by 4 bases; unmatched bases: 8. The CDR3 is 14 amino acids.

The rearrangement joins TRBV11-2 to TRBJ2-6; 9 bases map to TRBD1. Trimming took 0 bases from V and 0 from J; bases not matched to a gene: 9. The CDR3 covers 20 residues. Germline-derived CDR1 and CDR2 are SGHAT and FQNNGV. As DNA, the CDR3 is TGTGCCAGCAGCTTAGATATTATGGGACAGGGCTTCTCTGGGGCCAACGTCCTGACTTTC. Its translation: CASSLDIMGQGFSGANVLTF. Supplemented by reference TRBV11-2 and TRBJ2-6, the full variable domain reads EAGVAQSPRYKIIEKRQSVAFWCNPISGHATLYWYQQILGQGPKLLIQFQNNGVVDDSQLPKDRFSAERLKGVDSTLKIQPAKLEDSAVYLCASSLDIMGQGFSGANVLTFGAGSRLTVL.

The chain recombines TRBV10-2 with TRBJ2-7; D might be TRBD1 (5 bases). Germline assignment: CDR1 WSHSY and CDR2 SAAADI. Trimming stripped 10 bases from V and 7 bases from J, with 20 bases between. The CDR3 sequence is 13 residues long. CDR3 sequence reads: CATKAGSRGEQYF. CDR3 DNA: TGCGCCACCAAGGCAGGGTCCCGTGGGGAGCAGTACTTC.

The chain carries TRBV19 and TRBJ2-7; possibly TRBD1 for D (6 bases). V was trimmed by 3 bases and J by 3 bases, leaving 12 bases between them. CDR3 size: 14 residues. Per the germline V gene, CDR1 is LNHDA and CDR2 is SQIVND (reference sequence). The CDR3 here is CASSMAGDVYEQYF. In nucleotides, the CDR3 is TGTGCCAGTAGTATGGCAGGGGATGTCTACGAGCAGTACTTC.

J is TRBJ1-5 and V is TRBV5-5, with 7 bases matching TRBD1. V was pared by 4 bases and J by 7 bases, with 8 bases of the junction left unmatched. The germline CDR1 and CDR2 sequences are SGHKS and YYEKEE (reference sequence). The CDR3 contains 14 residues. The CDR3 spells CASSDHTGEQPQHF. The DNA of the CDR3 is TGTGCCAGCAGCGACCATACAGGGGAGCAGCCCCAGCATTTT.

CDR3 amino acids: CASSSAGQGTGSYEQYF. CDR3 DNA sequence: TGTGCCAGCAGTTCCGCGGGACAGGGGACCGGCTCCTACGAGCAGTACTTC. The V and J genes are TRBV2 and TRBJ2-7, with 10 positions matching TRBD1. Trimming cost V 5 bases and J 0 bases; bases outside gene matches: 10. In germline, CDR1 is SNHLY, CDR2 FYNNEI. This CDR3 comprises 17 residues.